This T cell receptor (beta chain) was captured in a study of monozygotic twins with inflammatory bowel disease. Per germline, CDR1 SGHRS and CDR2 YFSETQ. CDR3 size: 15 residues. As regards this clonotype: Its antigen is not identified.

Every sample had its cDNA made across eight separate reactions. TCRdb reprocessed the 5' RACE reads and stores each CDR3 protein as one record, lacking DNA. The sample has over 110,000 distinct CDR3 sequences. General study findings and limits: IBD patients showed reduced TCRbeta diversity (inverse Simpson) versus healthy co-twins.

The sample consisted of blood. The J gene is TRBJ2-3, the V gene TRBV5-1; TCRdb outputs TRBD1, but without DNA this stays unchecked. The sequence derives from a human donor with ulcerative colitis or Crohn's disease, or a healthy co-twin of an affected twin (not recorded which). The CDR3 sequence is CASSAGQPPTDTQYF.